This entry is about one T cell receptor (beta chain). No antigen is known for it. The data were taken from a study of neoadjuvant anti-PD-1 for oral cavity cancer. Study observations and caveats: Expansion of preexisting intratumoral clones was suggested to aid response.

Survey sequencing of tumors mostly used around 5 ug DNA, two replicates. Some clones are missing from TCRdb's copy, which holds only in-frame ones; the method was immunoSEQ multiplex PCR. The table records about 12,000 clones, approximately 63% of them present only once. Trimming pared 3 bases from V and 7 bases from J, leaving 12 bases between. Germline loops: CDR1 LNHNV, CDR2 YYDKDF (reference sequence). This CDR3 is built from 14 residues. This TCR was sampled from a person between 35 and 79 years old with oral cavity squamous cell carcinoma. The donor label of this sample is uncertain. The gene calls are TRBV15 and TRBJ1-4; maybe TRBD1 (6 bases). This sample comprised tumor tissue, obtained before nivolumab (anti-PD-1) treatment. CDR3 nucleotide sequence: TGTGCCACCAGCAGGGGGGCCGCGAGTGAAAAACTGTTTTTT. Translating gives CATSRGAASEKLFF. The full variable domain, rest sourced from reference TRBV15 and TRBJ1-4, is DAMVIQNPRYQVTQFGKPVTLSCSQTLNHNVMYWYQQKSSQAPKLLFHYYDKDFNNEADTPDNFQSRRPNTSFCFLDIRSPGLGDTAMYLCATSRGAASEKLFFGSGTQLSVL.